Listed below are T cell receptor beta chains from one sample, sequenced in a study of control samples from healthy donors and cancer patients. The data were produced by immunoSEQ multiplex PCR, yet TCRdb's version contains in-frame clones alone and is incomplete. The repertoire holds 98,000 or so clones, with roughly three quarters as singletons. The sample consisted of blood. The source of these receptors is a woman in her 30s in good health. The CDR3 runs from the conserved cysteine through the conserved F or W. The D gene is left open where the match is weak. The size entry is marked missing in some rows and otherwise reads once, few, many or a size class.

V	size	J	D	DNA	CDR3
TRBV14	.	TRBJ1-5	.	TGTGCCAGCAGCCAAGGAGGGGGACGCAATCAGCCCCAGCATTTT	CASSQGGGRNQPQHF
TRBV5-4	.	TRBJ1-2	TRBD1	TGTGCCAGCAGCTTGGTTTCCCAGGGGGATGGCTACACCTTC	CASSLVSQGDGYTF
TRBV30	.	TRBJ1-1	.	TGTGCCTGGAGTGTTGGAAAAACCACTGAAGCTTTCTTT	CAWSVGKTTEAFF
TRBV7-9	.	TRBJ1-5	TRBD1	TGTGCCAGCAGCCTCCCGGACAGGGAGGAAAGCAATCAGCCCCAGCATTTT	CASSLPDREESNQPQHF
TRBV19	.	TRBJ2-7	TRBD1	TGTGCCAGTAGTTCGGACAGGGGCGGCGAGCAGTACTTC	CASSSDRGGEQYF
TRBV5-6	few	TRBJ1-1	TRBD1	TGTGCCAGCAGCTTTGGGGACAGGGAAGCTTTCTTT	CASSFGDREAFF
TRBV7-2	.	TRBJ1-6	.	TGTGCCAGCAGCTTGTATGTAACAGGGACCGCGGGGAATTCACCCCTCCACTTT	CASSLYVTGTAGNSPLHF
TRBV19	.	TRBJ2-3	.	TGTGCCAGTAGTATAGATCATACGGATACGCAGTATTTT	CASSIDHTDTQYF
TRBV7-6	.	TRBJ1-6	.	TGTGCCAGCAGCCCTGGACTGGGCTCCTATAATTCACCCCTCCACTTT	CASSPGLGSYNSPLHF
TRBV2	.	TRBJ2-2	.	TGTGCCAGCAGTGAAGATCGACTGGACGCGAACACCGGGGAGCTGTTTTTT	CASSEDRLDANTGELFF
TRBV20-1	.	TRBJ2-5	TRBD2	TGCAGTGCTAGTCCTAGCGGGGGGCAAGAGACCCAGTACTTC	CSASPSGGQETQYF
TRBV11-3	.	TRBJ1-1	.	TGTGCCAGCAGCTTTATGTTGAACACTGAAGCTTTCTTT	CASSFMLNTEAFF
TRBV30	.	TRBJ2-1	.	TGTGCCTGGAAGCATCGGGGTGAGCAGTTCTTC	CAWKHRGEQFF
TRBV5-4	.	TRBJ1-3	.	TGTGCCAGCAGCTTGGATGGGACTGCTTCGGGTGAAATATATTTT	CASSLDGTASGEIYF
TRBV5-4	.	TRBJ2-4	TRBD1	TGTGCCAGCAGTTGGACAGGGCCGATAGCCAAAAACATTCAGTACTTC	CASSWTGPIAKNIQYF
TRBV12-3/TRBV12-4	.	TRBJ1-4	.	TGTGCCAGCAGTTTATGGGGTGAAAAACTGTTTTTT	CASSLWGEKLFF
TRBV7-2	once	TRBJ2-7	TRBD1	TGTGCCAGCAGCCCGGGACAGGGGAAGAGGTACGAGCAGTACTTC	CASSPGQGKRYEQYF
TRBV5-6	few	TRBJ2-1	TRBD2	TGTGCCAGCAGCTTGAGCGGGGGGGCATACAATGAGCAGTTCTTC	CASSLSGGAYNEQFF
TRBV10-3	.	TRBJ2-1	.	TGTGCCATCAGTGCGACGGGATTCAGCTCCTACAATGAGCAGTTCTTC	CAISATGFSSYNEQFF
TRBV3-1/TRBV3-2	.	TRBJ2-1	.	TGTGCCAGCAGCCAACTGGGTTTCAATGAGCAGTTCTTC	CASSQLGFNEQFF
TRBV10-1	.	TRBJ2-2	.	TGCGCCAGCAGTGAAACCAGCGGGGAGCTGTTTTTT	CASSETSGELFF
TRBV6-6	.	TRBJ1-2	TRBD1	TGTGCCAGCAGTTACGGGCCAGGGGGCGAGGGCTATGGCTACACCTTC	CASSYGPGGEGYGYTF
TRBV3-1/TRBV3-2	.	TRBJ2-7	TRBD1	TGTGCCAGCAGCCGGACAGGGGGCTCCTACGAGCAGTACTTC	CASSRTGGSYEQYF
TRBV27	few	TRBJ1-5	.	TGTGCCAGCAGACCTCGGAATAGCAATCAGCCCCAGCATTTT	CASRPRNSNQPQHF
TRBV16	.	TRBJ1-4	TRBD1	TGTGCCAGCAGCCAGCCGACAGGGCCAAATGAAAAACTGTTTTTT	CASSQPTGPNEKLFF
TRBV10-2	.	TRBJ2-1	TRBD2	TGCGCCAGCAGTGGGCTAGCGGGGGGGTTCTCCCACAATGAGCAGTTCTTC	CASSGLAGGFSHNEQFF
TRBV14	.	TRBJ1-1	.	TGTGCCAGCAGCCAAGCATTGGGAGGTGAAGCTTTCTTT	CASSQALGGEAFF
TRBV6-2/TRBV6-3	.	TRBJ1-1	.	TGTGCCAGCAGTTACTTGACAGGAATGGGGAACACTGAAGCTTTCTTT	CASSYLTGMGNTEAFF
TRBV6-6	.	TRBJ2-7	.	TGTGCCAGCAGTCGACAAGTTTACGAGCAGTACTTC	CASSRQVYEQYF
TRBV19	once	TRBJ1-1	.	TGTGCCAGTAGCTCCCCGGGTACTGAAGCTTTCTTT	CASSSPGTEAFF
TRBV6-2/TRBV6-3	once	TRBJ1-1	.	TGTGCCAGCAGTCCGATTCTGGGAAAAACTGAAGCTTTCTTT	CASSPILGKTEAFF
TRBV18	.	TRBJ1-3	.	TGTGCCAGCTCGCTCCGCAACACACAGGGTACAGGAAACACCATATATTTT	CASSLRNTQGTGNTIYF
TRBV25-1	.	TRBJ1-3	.	TGTGCCAGCTGGGCAGGAAACACCATATATTTT	CASWAGNTIYF
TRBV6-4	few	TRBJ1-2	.	TGTGCCAGCAGTGACGGGGACTCCTATGGCTACACCTTC	CASSDGDSYGYTF
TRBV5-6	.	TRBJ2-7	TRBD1	TGTGCCAGCAGAGAAACAGGGGTTGCGTACGAGCAGTACTTC	CASRETGVAYEQYF
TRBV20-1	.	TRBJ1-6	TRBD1	TGCAGTGCTAGTGAGGGGACAGAAAATTCACCCCTCCACTTT	CSASEGTENSPLHF
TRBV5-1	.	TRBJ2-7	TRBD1	TGCGCCAGCAGCCAAGGGACAGTAAGCCCCTACGAGCAGTACTTC	CASSQGTVSPYEQYF
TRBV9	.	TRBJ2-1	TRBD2	TGTGCCAGCAGCGTAGCTAAGGGACTAGCGGTATACAATGAGCAGTTCTTC	CASSVAKGLAVYNEQFF
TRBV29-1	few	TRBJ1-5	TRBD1	TGCAGCGTTGGCGGGACAGGCCACAGTATACAGCCCCAGCATTTT	CSVGGTGHSIQPQHF
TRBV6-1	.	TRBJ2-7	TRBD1	TGTGCCAGCAGTGAAAGGGACAGTTACTCCTACGAGCAGTACTTC	CASSERDSYSYEQYF
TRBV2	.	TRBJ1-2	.	TGTGCCAGCAGTGAAGAAGGGGCTCGCGGCTACACCTTC	CASSEEGARGYTF
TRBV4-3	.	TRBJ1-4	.	TGCGCCAGCAGTCGACAGTTTTCAACTAATGAAAAACTGTTTTTT	CASSRQFSTNEKLFF
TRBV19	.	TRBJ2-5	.	TGTGCCAGTAGTATTTTGCCTTGGCGGGAGACCCAGTACTTC	CASSILPWRETQYF